These 7 T cell receptor beta chains came from one sample sequenced in a study of shared clonotypes between healthy human individuals. The assay was immunoSEQ multiplex PCR, and TCRdb's table has in-frame clones only and misses some. The table shows about 320,000 clones, with around 87% occurring only once. What was sequenced was memory CD8+ T cells sorted from blood. Subset: CD45RO+ cells pooled with CCR7-negative TemRA cells. All receptors come from a man between 18 and 29 years old in good health.

The V call is TRBV6-1, the J call TRBJ1-5, with D unclear. CDR1 is MNHNS and CDR2 is SASEGT in the germline V gene. The CDR3 is 15 residues long. The germline V and J ends were trimmed by 6 bases and 0 bases, with 12 bases remaining between them. DNA for the CDR3: TGTGCCAGCAGGGCACGACATGATAGCAATCAGCCCCAGCATTTT. Translating gives CASRARHDSNQPQHF.

This clone was observed a single time. The chain uses TRBV5-4 and TRBJ2-6; a possible D gene is TRBD1 (5 bases). Between the trimmed V and J ends, which lost 5 bases and 12 bases, there was a span of 15 bases. Germline V gene sequence: CDR1 SGHNT, CDR2 YYREEE (reference sequence). There are 13 residues in the CDR3. CDR3 protein: CASSEDTSAVLTF. The CDR3 nucleotides are TGTGCCAGCAGTGAGGACACGTCTGCCGTCCTGACTTTC.

This clone has more than one count but fewer than ten. The V and J genes are TRBV29-1 and TRBJ2-5; 12 bases align to TRBD1. V shed 3 bases and J 6 bases; nucleotides not matched to a gene: 5. The length of the CDR3 is 14 residues. CDR1 and CDR2 from the germline V gene are SQVTM and ANQGSEA. CDR3 region: CSVDWGQGAKTQYF. Here the CDR3 DNA reads TGCAGCGTTGACTGGGGACAGGGGGCGAAGACCCAGTACTTC.

The chain uses TRBV2 and TRBJ2-7; the match to TRBD1 covers 9 bases. This CDR3 is built from 14 residues. V shed 1 base and J 2 bases; nucleotides not matched to a gene: 0. Germline V gene sequence: CDR1 SNHLY, CDR2 FYNNEI. CDR3 protein: CASSEGTGAYEQYF. The CDR3 nucleotides read TGTGCCAGCAGTGAAGGGACAGGGGCCTACGAGCAGTACTTC.

The V gene is TRBV7-9, the J gene TRBJ2-2, with 9 bases identical to TRBD1. This CDR3 has 16 residues. CDR1 and CDR2 from the germline V gene are SEHNR and FQNEAQ (reference sequence). Trimming at V came to 5 bases and at J to 7 bases, leaving 11 bases not matched to a gene. The CDR3 coding sequence is TGTGCCAGCAGCGAAACAGGGGGCGCTTTAGGCGGGGAGCTGTTTTTT. Translated, it gives CASSETGGALGGELFF.

The chain carries TRBV6-5 and TRBJ2-7; 7 bases agree with TRBD1. The J segment lost 5 bases and the V segment lost 5 bases, leaving 12 bases of the junction unmatched. Germline lookup yields CDR1 MNHEY and CDR2 SVGAGI. CDR3 length: 15 amino acids. CDR3 protein: CASSRDSPFRDEQYF. The CDR3 DNA follows: TGTGCCAGCAGTAGGGACAGCCCTTTCCGGGACGAGCAGTACTTC.

Turning to this clone: Relative to the germline gene, one junction end is altered; a read error may explain this. The rearrangement links TRBV7-6 to TRBJ2-7; TRBD2 matches at 8 bases. This CDR3 comprises 15 residues. Germline V gene lookup returns CDR1 SGHVS and CDR2 FNYEAQ. CDR3 DNA sequence: TGTGCCAGCAGCCTAGCGGCGGGAGGTACCTACGAGCAGTACTTC. Encoded protein: CASSLAAGGTYEQYF.